This TCR beta chain stems from a study of CD8 T cells in ankylosing spondylitis. TCRdb recomputed calls from the 5' RACE reads with MiXCR, one row per CDR3 protein. The sample carries 75,000 to 95,000 distinct CDR3 sequences, more than 8.5% recorded once. J lost 5 bases, V lost 5 bases, and 14 bases had no gene match. This CDR3 comprises 17 residues. Germline values: CDR1 LGHNA, CDR2 YNFKEQ. Study-wide results and limits: Disease-linked clones were found to be CD8+ and relatively rare in peripheral blood. Roughly eight highly homologous variants formed a TCR beta motif that appeared characteristic of ankylosing spondylitis blood. Within matched ankylosing spondylitis synovial fluid, disease-linked clones were reportedly significantly enriched. Past studies reported some motif variants in reactive arthritis synovial fluid and blood.

In its sample, this clonotype was seen a few times. Antigen specificity is unknown. This chain joins TRBV4-2 and TRBJ2-5; TRBD2 matches at 10 bases. Specimen: blood, either unsorted or a sorted T cell fraction (not recorded which). The TCR comes from a male donor with ankylosing spondylitis. The CDR3 sequence is CASSDTGEREGWETQYF. Here the CDR3 DNA reads TGTGCCAGCAGCGACACTGGCGAGCGGGAGGGTTGGGAGACCCAGTACTTC.